The 7 T cell receptor beta chains below all came from one sample that was sequenced in a study of cytotoxic CD8 clonotypes in ibrutinib-treated CLL. The repertoire was sequenced with immunoSEQ multiplex PCR; TCRdb's copy has only in-frame clones and lacks some. Of approximately 320,000 clones listed, about 64% were seen once; the top ten hold about 5.9%. Material: PBMCs, obtained after 36 months of ibrutinib treatment. These receptors came from a human donor with chronic lymphocytic leukemia.

This chain joins TRBV4-1 and TRBJ1-5; D may be TRBD1 (5 bases). Per the germline V gene, CDR1 is MGHRA and CDR2 is YSYEKL. V lost 1 base and J lost 8, with 9 bases in between. The CDR3 is 13 residues long. CDR3 sequence reads: CASSQGGWEPQHF. The CDR3 bases are TGCGCCAGCAGCCAAGGGGGCTGGGAGCCCCAGCATTTT.

The chain is built from TRBV19 and TRBJ2-5; 8 bases line up with TRBD1. Losses at the gene ends were 8 bases for V and 4 bases for J; bases not matched to a gene: 6. The CDR3 spans 13 residues. Germline CDR1 and CDR2: LNHDA and SQIVND (reference sequence). The CDR3 here is CASSGQGGETQYF. Here the CDR3 DNA reads TGTGCCAGTTCTGGACAGGGTGGAGAGACCCAGTACTTC. Full variable domain (rest looked up from reference TRBV19 and TRBJ2-5): DGGITQSPKYLFRKEGQNVTLSCEQNLNHDAMYWYRQDPGQGLRLIYYSQIVNDFQKGDIAEGYSVSREKKESFPLTVTSAQKNPTAFYLCASSGQGGETQYFGPGTRLLVL.

V usage is TRBV7-8 and J usage is TRBJ1-1; 7 positions agree with TRBD1. The CDR3 runs to 16 residues. Germline assignment: CDR1 SGHVS and CDR2 FQNEAQ. The J segment lost 5 bases and the V segment lost 6 bases, leaving 15 bases of the junction unmatched. The DNA for the CDR3 is TGTGCCAGCAGGTTCGGGACAGCTGGGTCGGGAACTGAAGCTTTCTTT. Translated: CASRFGTAGSGTEAFF.

The genes are TRBV9 and TRBJ2-3; D not certain. The CDR3 length is 14 residues. Trimming pared 2 bases from V and 4 bases from J, leaving 11 bases between. Germline V gene lookup returns CDR1 SGDLS and CDR2 YYNGEE. The CDR3 bases are TGTGCCAGCAGCGTTGGATGGTCCCCAGATACGCAGTATTTT. The encoded protein is CASSVGWSPDTQYF.

The CDR3 region has the DNA TGTGCCAGCAGTGACCTGGACAGGGCCTATAATTCACCCCTCCACTTT. It codes for CASSDLDRAYNSPLHF. The genes are TRBV6-1 and TRBJ1-6; 8 bases fit TRBD1. The CDR3 is 16 residues long. Germline CDR1 is MNHNS and CDR2 is SASEGT. The V segment lost 3 bases and the J segment 2 bases; nucleotides outside the gene matches: 3.

The rearrangement uses TRBV4-1 and TRBJ1-1; D gene uncertain. Trimming removed 0 bases from V and 1 base from J, with 9 bases in between. The CDR3 is 15 amino acids. CDR1 is MGHRA and CDR2 is YSYEKL in the germline V gene. CDR3 nucleotides: TGCGCCAGCAGCCAAGATCTCCGGGGGAACACTGAAGCTTTCTTT. Encoded protein: CASSQDLRGNTEAFF.

This sequence joins TRBV6-5 and TRBJ2-7, with D possibly being TRBD2 (6 bases). The CDR3 is 14 amino acids. Germline lookup yields CDR1 MNHEY and CDR2 SVGAGI. Trimming left V 4 bases short and J 6 bases short, with 16 bases between. The CDR3 DNA follows: TGTGCCAGCAGTTCCACCGGGGGTACCGGCGAGCAGTACTTC. Residues: CASSSTGGTGEQYF.